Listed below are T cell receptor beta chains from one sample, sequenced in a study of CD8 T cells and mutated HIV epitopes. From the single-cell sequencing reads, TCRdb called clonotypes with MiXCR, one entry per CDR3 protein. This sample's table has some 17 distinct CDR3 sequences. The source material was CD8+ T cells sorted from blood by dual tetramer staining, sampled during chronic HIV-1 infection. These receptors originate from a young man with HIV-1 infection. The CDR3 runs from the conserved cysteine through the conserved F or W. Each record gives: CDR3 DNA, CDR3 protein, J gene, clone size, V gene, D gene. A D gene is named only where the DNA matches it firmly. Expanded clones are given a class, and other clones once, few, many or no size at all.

CDR3 DNA: TGCGCCAGCTCGGACAGGGGTAGGGTGAATGAGCAGTTCTTC
CDR3 protein: CASSDRGRVNEQFF
J gene: TRBJ2-1
clone size: few
V gene: TRBV5-1
D gene: TRBD1

CDR3 DNA: TGCGCCAGCAGCCGGACAGTGAACACCGGGGAGCTGTTTTTT
CDR3 protein: CASSRTVNTGELFF
J gene: TRBJ2-2
clone size: NA
V gene: TRBV4-1
D gene: NA

CDR3 DNA: TGCGCCAGCAGCTTCCGGGGGCGCTACAATGAGCAGTTCTTC
CDR3 protein: CASSFRGRYNEQFF
J gene: TRBJ2-1
clone size: few
V gene: TRBV5-1
D gene: NA

CDR3 DNA: TGCGCCAGCTCGGACAGGGGACATTACAATGAGCAGTTCTTC
CDR3 protein: CASSDRGHYNEQFF
J gene: TRBJ2-1
clone size: NA
V gene: TRBV5-1
D gene: TRBD1

CDR3 DNA: TGCGCCAGCAGCCACGGCCAGGCGGACACCGGGGAGCTGCTTTTT
CDR3 protein: CASSHGQADTGELLF
J gene: TRBJ2-2
clone size: NA
V gene: TRBV4-1
D gene: NA